These T cell receptor beta chains were read from a single sample in a study of monozygotic twins with cystic fibrosis. Only in-frame clones appear in the TCRdb table, and some are missing; sequencing was by immunoSEQ multiplex PCR. The sample has around 26,000 clones, 95% to 97% seen once; the top ten hold 2.7%. Input material: blood. All receptors derive from a girl aged 2-10 years with cystic fibrosis. CDR3s include the opening cysteine and the closing phenylalanine or tryptophan. Fields, in order: D gene, J gene, clone size, V gene, CDR3 DNA, CDR3 protein. The D gene is left open where the match is weak. Clone size is not always given. Where it is, it says once, few, many or a class for expanded clones.

d_call: NA
j_call: TRBJ2-1
clone_size: NA
v_call: TRBV28
cdr3_nt: TGTGCCAGCAGTTCAGCCTCAGATGAGCAGTTCTTC
cdr3_aa: CASSSASDEQFF

d_call: TRBD1
j_call: TRBJ2-7
clone_size: NA
v_call: TRBV18
cdr3_nt: TGTGCCAGCTCAGGTGGACAGGGCTTGGGCGAGCAGTACTTC
cdr3_aa: CASSGGQGLGEQYF

d_call: NA
j_call: TRBJ2-6
clone_size: NA
v_call: TRBV15
cdr3_nt: TGTGCCACCAGCAGAGACAGGGGTGGGGCCAACGTCCTGACTTTC
cdr3_aa: CATSRDRGGANVLTF

d_call: NA
j_call: TRBJ1-1
clone_size: NA
v_call: TRBV7-9
cdr3_nt: TGTGCCAGCAGCTTAGGAGGCAGGGGTCATTCCAACACTGAAGCTTTCTTT
cdr3_aa: CASSLGGRGHSNTEAFF

d_call: NA
j_call: TRBJ2-7
clone_size: once
v_call: TRBV6-5
cdr3_nt: TGTGCCAGCAGTTCCACCGGGACGTCCTACGAGCAGTACTTC
cdr3_aa: CASSSTGTSYEQYF

d_call: TRBD2
j_call: TRBJ2-7
clone_size: NA
v_call: TRBV19
cdr3_nt: TGTGCCAGTAGTCTTTCCGGGACTAGCGGGAGGATCCACGAGCAGTACTTC
cdr3_aa: CASSLSGTSGRIHEQYF

d_call: NA
j_call: TRBJ2-3
clone_size: once
v_call: TRBV7-2
cdr3_nt: TGTGCCAGCAGCTTACCCTGGGGCGGGAGCACAGATACGCAGTATTTT
cdr3_aa: CASSLPWGGSTDTQYF

d_call: NA
j_call: TRBJ2-3
clone_size: once
v_call: TRBV5-8
cdr3_nt: TGTGCCAGCAGCAGTGCCTTAGCGGTCTACACAGATACGCAGTATTTT
cdr3_aa: CASSSALAVYTDTQYF

d_call: TRBD1
j_call: TRBJ2-5
clone_size: NA
v_call: TRBV6-1
cdr3_nt: TGTGCCAGCAGTGAAGCGTTAGGGGGCGGAGAGACCCAGTACTTC
cdr3_aa: CASSEALGGGETQYF

d_call: NA
j_call: TRBJ2-7
clone_size: NA
v_call: TRBV7-8
cdr3_nt: TGTGCCAGCAGCCCTGGGACTCTCTCCTACGAGCAGTACTTC
cdr3_aa: CASSPGTLSYEQYF

d_call: TRBD2
j_call: TRBJ2-7
clone_size: NA
v_call: TRBV4-2
cdr3_nt: TGTGCCAGCAGCCCCGGGACTAGCGCCTACGAGCAGTACTTC
cdr3_aa: CASSPGTSAYEQYF

d_call: NA
j_call: TRBJ2-1
clone_size: NA
v_call: TRBV6-4
cdr3_nt: TGTGCCAGCAGTGTCCGTGCTGAGGGTGAGCAGTTCTTC
cdr3_aa: CASSVRAEGEQFF

d_call: NA
j_call: TRBJ2-1
clone_size: few
v_call: TRBV19
cdr3_nt: TGTGCCAGTAGTATAGACAGGGCCAGTGAGCAGTTCTTC
cdr3_aa: CASSIDRASEQFF

d_call: NA
j_call: TRBJ1-1
clone_size: few
v_call: TRBV27
cdr3_nt: TGTGCCAGCAGTTTAAGAGTATTGAACACTGAAGCTTTCTTT
cdr3_aa: CASSLRVLNTEAFF

d_call: NA
j_call: TRBJ2-7
clone_size: NA
v_call: TRBV5-1
cdr3_nt: TGCGCCAGCAGTTTTGCGGGACCTTACGAGCAGTACTTC
cdr3_aa: CASSFAGPYEQYF

d_call: NA
j_call: TRBJ1-1
clone_size: NA
v_call: TRBV30
cdr3_nt: TGTGCCTGGAGTGTACCTGTCAGCCAGCCTGAAGCTTTCTTT
cdr3_aa: CAWSVPVSQPEAFF

d_call: NA
j_call: TRBJ2-3
clone_size: once
v_call: TRBV25-1
cdr3_nt: TGTGCCAGCAGTGAATCTGGGAGGCACGCAGATACGCAGTATTTT
cdr3_aa: CASSESGRHADTQYF

d_call: NA
j_call: TRBJ2-7
clone_size: NA
v_call: TRBV30
cdr3_nt: TGTGCCTCCCAGCATCCGGGATTAAACACCTACGAGCAGTACTTC
cdr3_aa: CASQHPGLNTYEQYF

d_call: TRBD2
j_call: TRBJ2-5
clone_size: NA
v_call: TRBV30
cdr3_nt: TGTGCCTGGAGCCCGGGACTAGCGGAAGAGACCCAGTACTTC
cdr3_aa: CAWSPGLAEETQYF

d_call: NA
j_call: TRBJ2-7
clone_size: NA
v_call: TRBV10-3
cdr3_nt: TGTGCCATCAGAACTGATAGCTCCTACGAGCAGTACTTC
cdr3_aa: CAIRTDSSYEQYF

d_call: TRBD1
j_call: TRBJ2-3
clone_size: NA
v_call: TRBV9
cdr3_nt: TGTGCCAGCAGCCCTGGGACAGGGTCTAGCACAGATACGCAGTATTTT
cdr3_aa: CASSPGTGSSTDTQYF

d_call: NA
j_call: TRBJ2-3
clone_size: once
v_call: TRBV9
cdr3_nt: TGTGCCAGCAGCGTAGGTAACCCGGGAGACTACACAGATACGCAGTATTTT
cdr3_aa: CASSVGNPGDYTDTQYF

d_call: NA
j_call: TRBJ2-5
clone_size: NA
v_call: TRBV28
cdr3_nt: TGTGCCAGCAGTTTCTCCCTGCGGGTCCAAGAGACCCAGTACTTC
cdr3_aa: CASSFSLRVQETQYF

d_call: NA
j_call: TRBJ2-2
clone_size: NA
v_call: TRBV5-1
cdr3_nt: TGCGCCAGCAGCTTGTTACCGCGGGCCGGGGAGCTGTTTTTT
cdr3_aa: CASSLLPRAGELFF

d_call: NA
j_call: TRBJ2-6
clone_size: once
v_call: TRBV9
cdr3_nt: TGTGCCAGCAGCGTAGGCAGGGGCCCTGGGGCCAACGTCCTGACTTTC
cdr3_aa: CASSVGRGPGANVLTF

d_call: NA
j_call: TRBJ2-7
clone_size: NA
v_call: TRBV9
cdr3_nt: TGTGCCAGCAGCGTAGGGGAAACGGGGGCGTTCTACGAGCAGTACTTC
cdr3_aa: CASSVGETGAFYEQYF

d_call: NA
j_call: TRBJ2-5
clone_size: NA
v_call: TRBV7-7
cdr3_nt: TGTGCCAGCAGCGGCGGGACCTGGGAGACCCAGTACTTC
cdr3_aa: CASSGGTWETQYF

d_call: TRBD2
j_call: TRBJ2-7
clone_size: NA
v_call: TRBV5-1
cdr3_nt: TGCGCCAGCAGCTTGAGCGGGAGTTCCTACGAGCAGTACTTC
cdr3_aa: CASSLSGSSYEQYF

d_call: NA
j_call: TRBJ1-1
clone_size: NA
v_call: TRBV9
cdr3_nt: TGTGCCAGCAGCACGGGAGGGGACACTGAAGCTTTCTTT
cdr3_aa: CASSTGGDTEAFF

d_call: NA
j_call: TRBJ2-7
clone_size: NA
v_call: TRBV5-6
cdr3_nt: TGTGCCAGCAGCTTAAGCCGAGACTACGAGCAGTACTTC
cdr3_aa: CASSLSRDYEQYF

d_call: NA
j_call: TRBJ2-3
clone_size: NA
v_call: TRBV7-3
cdr3_nt: TGTGCCAGCAGCTTATTAGGGGTTACAGATACGCAGTATTTT
cdr3_aa: CASSLLGVTDTQYF

d_call: NA
j_call: TRBJ2-7
clone_size: NA
v_call: TRBV11-2
cdr3_nt: TGTGCCAGCAGCTTAGGTAGCAGGGCGGAAGGGGAGCAGTACTTC
cdr3_aa: CASSLGSRAEGEQYF

d_call: NA
j_call: TRBJ2-5
clone_size: NA
v_call: TRBV7-9
cdr3_nt: TGTGCCAGCAGCCTAGTGGGCAGGGGAGAGACCCAGTACTTC
cdr3_aa: CASSLVGRGETQYF

d_call: NA
j_call: TRBJ2-3
clone_size: NA
v_call: TRBV12-5
cdr3_nt: TGTGCTAGTGGTTTGATCGGGGCGCTCTTCGAGCAGTATTTT
cdr3_aa: CASGLIGALFEQYF

d_call: NA
j_call: TRBJ2-7
clone_size: NA
v_call: TRBV4-1
cdr3_nt: TGCGCCAGCAGCCAGGGCGGGGGCAGATCCTACGAGCAGTACTTC
cdr3_aa: CASSQGGGRSYEQYF

d_call: NA
j_call: TRBJ1-1
clone_size: NA
v_call: TRBV7-9
cdr3_nt: TGTGCCAGCAGCTTAGCGTTGGGCAGAAAGGGGGGCACTGAAGCTTTCTTT
cdr3_aa: CASSLALGRKGGTEAFF

d_call: TRBD1
j_call: TRBJ2-7
clone_size: NA
v_call: TRBV18
cdr3_nt: TGTGCCAGCTCCATCCGGGACAGGGACGAGCAGTACTTC
cdr3_aa: CASSIRDRDEQYF

d_call: TRBD1
j_call: TRBJ2-1
clone_size: NA
v_call: TRBV18
cdr3_nt: TGTGCCAGCTCACCACCGGACAGGGGGCCCTACAATGAGCAGTTCTTC
cdr3_aa: CASSPPDRGPYNEQFF

d_call: NA
j_call: TRBJ1-4
clone_size: once
v_call: TRBV4-3
cdr3_nt: TGCGCCAGCAGCCAAGAGTGGACTGATGAAAAACTGTTTTTT
cdr3_aa: CASSQEWTDEKLFF

d_call: TRBD2
j_call: TRBJ2-5
clone_size: NA
v_call: TRBV2
cdr3_nt: TGTGCCAGTAACCTAGCGGGAGAGGAGACCCAGTACTTC
cdr3_aa: CASNLAGEETQYF

d_call: NA
j_call: TRBJ2-2
clone_size: once
v_call: TRBV25-1
cdr3_nt: TGTGCCAGCACCGCAGGAGTCGGGGAGCTGTTTTTT
cdr3_aa: CASTAGVGELFF

d_call: NA
j_call: TRBJ2-1
clone_size: NA
v_call: TRBV10-2
cdr3_nt: TGCGCCAGCAGTGAGTCCGAGGGTCCCGGGGGCAATGAGCAGTTCTTC
cdr3_aa: CASSESEGPGGNEQFF

d_call: NA
j_call: TRBJ2-6
clone_size: NA
v_call: TRBV15
cdr3_nt: TGTGCCACCAGCAGAGATCCGGGGGCTGGGGCCAACGTCCTGACTTTC
cdr3_aa: CATSRDPGAGANVLTF

d_call: TRBD1
j_call: TRBJ2-7
clone_size: NA
v_call: TRBV7-8
cdr3_nt: TGTGCCAGCAGCCACGACGGGACAGCGACCTACGAGCAGTACTTC
cdr3_aa: CASSHDGTATYEQYF

d_call: NA
j_call: TRBJ2-2
clone_size: few
v_call: TRBV19
cdr3_nt: TGTGCCAGTAGTATAAGGGCTCGGTCCACCGGGGAGCTGTTTTTT
cdr3_aa: CASSIRARSTGELFF

d_call: NA
j_call: TRBJ1-3
clone_size: NA
v_call: TRBV9
cdr3_nt: TGTGCCAGCAGCGTAGCGGGTACAGGGATTTTTGGAAACACCATATATTTT
cdr3_aa: CASSVAGTGIFGNTIYF

d_call: TRBD2
j_call: TRBJ2-7
clone_size: NA
v_call: TRBV19
cdr3_nt: TGTGCCAGTAATAGGGGACTAGCGGACGAGCAGTACTTC
cdr3_aa: CASNRGLADEQYF

d_call: TRBD2
j_call: TRBJ2-7
clone_size: NA
v_call: TRBV5-4
cdr3_nt: TGTGCCACCCGGGGGCTAGCGGGAGGAGGCGAGCAGTACTTC
cdr3_aa: CATRGLAGGGEQYF

d_call: NA
j_call: TRBJ2-7
clone_size: NA
v_call: TRBV27
cdr3_nt: TGTGCCAGCAGCCAAGGACTGTACGCCTACGAGCAGTACTTC
cdr3_aa: CASSQGLYAYEQYF

d_call: NA
j_call: TRBJ1-2
clone_size: NA
v_call: TRBV5-5
cdr3_nt: TGTGCCAGCAGCTATAGGGACGGACCTAACTATGGCTACACCTTC
cdr3_aa: CASSYRDGPNYGYTF

d_call: NA
j_call: TRBJ2-5
clone_size: NA
v_call: TRBV7-9
cdr3_nt: TGTGCCAGCAGCTCACGTACCCAAGAGACCCAGTACTTC
cdr3_aa: CASSSRTQETQYF